These T cell receptor beta chains were read from a single sample in a study of cytomegalovirus exposure and HLA in healthy donors. Measured with immunoSEQ multiplex PCR; TCRdb has only the in-frame clones, and not every one. The sample has nearly 200,000 clones; about nine tenths are singletons. Sequencing was performed on PBMCs. These TCRs come from a man aged 25 to 45 in good health and CMV-seronegative. Each CDR3 is given with its conserved first and last residue. Expanded clones get a size class; other rows say once, few or many, or leave the size out.

j_call | clone_size | v_call | cdr3_aa
TRBJ2-5 | NA | TRBV21-1 | CASSKEGEEETQYF
TRBJ2-5 | once | TRBV7-2 | CASSLQGALSSETQYF
TRBJ1-5 | NA | TRBV19 | CASNPGQGTYSNQPQHF
TRBJ1-3 | NA | TRBV4-2 | CASSLGQGAGNTIYF
TRBJ1-4 | NA | TRBV5-1 | CASSYRSTGIATNEKLFF
TRBJ2-5 | NA | TRBV9 | CASSVAVGGRQETQYF
TRBJ1-1 | NA | TRBV11-2 | CASSSRTGGGFTEAFF
TRBJ1-4 | NA | TRBV4-2 | CASSQVFLGQGNEKLFF
TRBJ2-7 | NA | TRBV9 | CASSGGTSGYEQYF
TRBJ2-7 | few | TRBV4-2 | CASSQPGTSYEQYF
TRBJ1-4 | NA | TRBV5-1 | CASRRTGGGATNEKLFF